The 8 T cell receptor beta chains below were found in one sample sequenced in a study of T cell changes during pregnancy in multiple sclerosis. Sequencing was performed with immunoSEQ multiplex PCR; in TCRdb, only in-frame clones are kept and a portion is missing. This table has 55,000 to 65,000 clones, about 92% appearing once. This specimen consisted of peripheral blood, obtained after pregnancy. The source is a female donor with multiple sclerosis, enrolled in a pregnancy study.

The CDR3 DNA reads as TGTGCCAGTAGTATAGTCGCCTTTGGACTAGCTCACAATGAGCAGTTCTTC. This encodes CASSIVAFGLAHNEQFF. The V call is TRBV19, the J call TRBJ2-1; 8 bases match TRBD2. CDR1 LNHDA and CDR2 SQIVND come from the germline V gene (reference sequence). V lost 1 base, J lost 5 bases, and 10 bases stayed unmatched. The CDR3 totals 17 residues.

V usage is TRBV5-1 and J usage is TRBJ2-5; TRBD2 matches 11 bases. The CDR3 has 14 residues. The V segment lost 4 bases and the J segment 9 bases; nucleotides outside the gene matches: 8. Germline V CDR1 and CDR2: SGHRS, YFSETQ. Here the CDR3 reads CASSLTSGTGAQYF. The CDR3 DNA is TGCGCCAGCAGCCTGACTAGCGGGACCGGGGCCCAGTACTTC.

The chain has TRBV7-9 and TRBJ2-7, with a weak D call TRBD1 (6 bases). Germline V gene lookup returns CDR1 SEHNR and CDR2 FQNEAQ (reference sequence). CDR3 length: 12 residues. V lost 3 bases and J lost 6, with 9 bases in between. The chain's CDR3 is CASSFTGFEQYF. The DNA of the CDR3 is TGTGCCAGCAGCTTCACAGGGTTCGAGCAGTACTTC.

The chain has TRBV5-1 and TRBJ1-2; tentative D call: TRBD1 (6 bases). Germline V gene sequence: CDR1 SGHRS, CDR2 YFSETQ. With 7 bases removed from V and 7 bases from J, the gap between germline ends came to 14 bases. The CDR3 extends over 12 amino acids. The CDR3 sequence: CASGPRGSGYTF. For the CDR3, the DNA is TGCGCCAGCGGGCCCAGGGGCTCTGGCTACACCTTC.

The CDR3 loop is CASSLWSPGGSGNTIYF. Here the CDR3 DNA reads TGTGCCAGCAGTTTATGGTCCCCGGGAGGGTCTGGAAACACCATATATTTT. The chain combines TRBV28 with TRBJ1-3; no clear D. CDR1 is MDHEN, CDR2 SYDVKM, per germline. This CDR3 has 17 residues. Trimming shortened V by 0 bases and J by 1 base, and 13 bases separated the two germline ends.

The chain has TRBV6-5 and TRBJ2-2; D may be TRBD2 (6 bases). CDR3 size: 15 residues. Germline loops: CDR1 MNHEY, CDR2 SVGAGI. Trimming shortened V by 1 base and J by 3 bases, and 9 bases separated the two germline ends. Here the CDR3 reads CASSYYREHTGELFF. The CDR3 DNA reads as TGTGCCAGCAGTTACTACCGGGAGCACACCGGGGAGCTGTTTTTT.

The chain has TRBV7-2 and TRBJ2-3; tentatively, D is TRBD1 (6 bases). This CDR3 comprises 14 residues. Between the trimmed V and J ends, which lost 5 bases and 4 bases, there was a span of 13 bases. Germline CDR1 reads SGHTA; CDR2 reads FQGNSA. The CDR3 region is CASSQGQTPDTQYF. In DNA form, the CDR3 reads TGTGCCAGCAGCCAGGGACAAACCCCAGATACGCAGTATTTT.

The CDR3 DNA follows: TGCGCCAGCAGCTTGGAGGGACACAACTATGGCTACACCTTC. It is translated as CASSLEGHNYGYTF. The chain uses TRBV5-1 and TRBJ1-2; perhaps TRBD1 as D (6 bases). Trimming cost V 0 bases and J 2 bases, with 8 bases left between them. In germline, CDR1 is SGHRS, CDR2 YFSETQ. The CDR3 has 14 amino acids. Full variable domain (outside the CDR3, taken from reference TRBV5-1 and TRBJ1-2): KAGVTQTPRYLIKTRGQQVTLSCSPISGHRSVSWYQQTPGQGLQFLFEYFSETQRNKGNFPGRFSGRQFSNSRSEMNVSTLELGDSALYLCASSLEGHNYGYTFGSGTRLTVV.